This T cell receptor (beta chain) was captured by sequencing in a study of T cells after yellow fever vaccination. V lost 0 bases and J 5 bases, leaving 10 bases between the germline ends. The CDR3 is 13 amino acids. Germline lookup yields CDR1 DFQATT and CDR2 SNEGSKA (reference sequence). This clonotype has a count of ten or more. Its antigen is undetermined. MiXCR, run by TCRdb on the 5' RACE reads, gives a single entry per CDR3 protein. The sample records 250,000 or so distinct CDR3 sequences, more than 3.5% being singletons. Study results and caveats: Peaking faster, on day 5 versus 15, the secondary response was nonetheless weaker.

Sequencing used PBMCs, obtained 15 days after the yellow fever booster vaccination. The chain is built from TRBV20-1 and TRBJ2-5; the D is unclear. The receptor was isolated from a man aged 18 to 35 who received the YFV17D yellow fever vaccine. The CDR3 nucleotides are TGCAGTGCTAGAGATCCCAAGAACGAGACCCAGTACTTC. Translating it yields CSARDPKNETQYF.